Following are 31 T cell receptor beta chains from one sample sequenced in a study of response to subunit inactivated influenza vaccine. A single record per CDR3 protein comes from TCRdb applying MiXCR to the RT-PCR reads. The sample consists of roughly 700,000 distinct CDR3 sequences, 15% to 19% of them appearing once. The source material was PBMCs from blood, sampled less than 13 days after vaccination. These receptors originate from a man aged 50-60 years who received an inactivated influenza vaccine.

Only a few counts were recorded for this clonotype. The chain employs TRBV20-1 and TRBJ2-3; D remains unclear. V was trimmed by 4 bases and J by 2 bases, leaving 10 bases between them. The CDR3 is made up of 13 amino acids. The V gene's germline CDR1 is DFQATT and CDR2 SNEGSKA (reference sequence). In DNA form, the CDR3 reads TGCAGTGCTATACGCAGGTCCACAGATACGCAGTATTTT. This translates into CSAIRRSTDTQYF.

This clonotype was seen a few times. The chain links TRBV20-1 to TRBJ2-7, with 9 positions matching TRBD2. Germline V CDR1 and CDR2: DFQATT, SNEGSKA (reference sequence). V trimming: 1 base; J trimming: 0 bases; junction bases outside the gene matches: 4. This CDR3 has 15 amino acids. This CDR3 reads CSARVPGLASYEQYF. The CDR3 bases are TGCAGTGCTAGAGTCCCGGGACTAGCCTCCTACGAGCAGTACTTC.

This CDR3 is CASSPYLGTGNYGYTF. The CDR3 DNA reads TGTGCCAGCAGCCCTTACCTAGGGACAGGGAACTATGGCTACACCTTC. The chain couples TRBV12-3 or TRBV12-4 to TRBJ1-2; TRBD1 agrees at 9 bases. V lost 6 bases to trimming and J lost 2 bases; unmatched junction nucleotides: 10. The CDR3 extends over 16 amino acids.

This clonotype was found a few times. The rearrangement uses TRBV20-1 and TRBJ2-7; D ambiguous. The CDR3 spans 14 residues. V lost 1 base and J 5 bases, leaving 15 bases between the germline ends. Germline V gives CDR1 DFQATT, CDR2 SNEGSKA (reference sequence). The CDR3 region has the DNA TGCAGTGCTAGAGCCCTGCTCCGGTTGAACGAGCAGTACTTC. Translating gives CSARALLRLNEQYF.

The chain carries TRBV7-9 and TRBJ2-5, with D tentatively TRBD2 (6 bases). This CDR3 comprises 17 residues. Germline CDR1 SEHNR, CDR2 FQNEAQ (reference sequence). The V gene lost 5 bases and the J gene lost 5 bases, with 24 bases spanning the gap. The CDR3 coding sequence is TGTGCCAGCAGCCTATTAACCCCTCGGAGGGGTTCCGAGACCCAGTACTTC. Protein sequence: CASSLLTPRRGSETQYF. Together with reference TRBV7-9 and TRBJ2-5, the CDR3 gives the full variable domain: DTGVSQNPRHKITKRGQNVTFRCDPISEHNRLYWYRQTLGQGPEFLTYFQNEAQLEKSRLLSDRFSAERPKGSFSTLEIQRTEQGDSAMYLCASSLLTPRRGSETQYFGPGTRLLVL.

V gene TRBV7-9 combines with J gene TRBJ2-7; 9 bases align to TRBD2. In germline, CDR1 is SEHNR, CDR2 FQNEAQ (reference sequence). After removal of 3 bases from V and 2 bases from J, the junction contained 2 bases not matched to a gene. CDR3 size: 14 residues. As DNA, the CDR3 is TGTGCCAGCAGCTTGCGGACTAGCGCCTACGAGCAGTACTTC. Translation gives CASSLRTSAYEQYF.

This clonotype was seen many times. This rearrangement joins TRBV7-2 to TRBJ2-7; D possibly corresponds to TRBD1 (5 bases). Per the germline V gene, CDR1 is SGHTA and CDR2 is FQGNSA. The CDR3 is 15 amino acids. Trimming removed 1 base from V and 2 bases from J, with 12 bases in between. This chain's CDR3 is CASSLGDWGAYEQYF. CDR3 bases: TGTGCCAGCAGCTTAGGAGATTGGGGCGCCTACGAGCAGTACTTC.

The chain uses TRBV11-2 and TRBJ2-2, with D possibly TRBD1 on 5 matching bases. CDR1 and CDR2 (germline): SGHAT, FQNNGV. CDR3 length: 14 residues. Trimming cost V 4 bases and J 7 bases, with 13 bases left between them. The CDR3, as DNA: TGTGCCAGCAGCTCTCAGGGTTGGGACGGGGAGCTGTTTTTT. Protein: CASSSQGWDGELFF.

V usage is TRBV7-9 and J usage is TRBJ2-1; 11 bases agree with TRBD2. Germline-derived CDR1 and CDR2 are SEHNR and FQNEAQ (reference sequence). The CDR3 length is 15 residues. J was trimmed by 10 bases and V by 4 bases; bases with no gene match: 9. The CDR3 DNA reads TGTGCCAGCAGCTCCCTTTCGGGACTAGCGGTGGAGCAGTTCTTC. Translating it yields CASSSLSGLAVEQFF.

This clonotype has just a few counts. V gene TRBV30 combines with J gene TRBJ1-2, with D possibly being TRBD1 (6 bases). This CDR3 has 13 residues. Germline CDR1 reads GTSNPN; CDR2 reads SVGIG (reference sequence). V was clipped by 2 bases and J by 6 bases, with 13 bases between them. CDR3 sequence (DNA): TGTGCCTGGAGTATAACAGGGTGGAATGGCTACACCTTC. Residues: CAWSITGWNGYTF.

Written as DNA, the CDR3 is TGCAGTGCTAGAGTTTATTGGGACACAGATACGCAGTATTTT. It encodes CSARVYWDTDTQYF. The rearrangement links TRBV20-1 to TRBJ2-3, with D unclear. CDR3 length: 14 amino acids. V lost 1 base and J lost 2, with 10 bases in between. Germline V lookup: CDR1 DFQATT, CDR2 SNEGSKA (reference sequence).

The V and J genes are TRBV7-6 and TRBJ2-3, with 8 positions matching TRBD2. V lost 4 bases to trimming and J lost 5 bases; unmatched junction nucleotides: 2. The germline CDR1 and CDR2 sequences are SGHVS and FNYEAQ. The CDR3 is 13 amino acids. The DNA for the CDR3 is TGTGCCAGCAGCTCCACTAGCGGAGATACGCAGTATTTT. Protein sequence: CASSSTSGDTQYF.

This clonotype was seen a single time. The rearrangement links TRBV7-6 to TRBJ2-2, with 9 bases aligning to TRBD1. V gave up 5 bases and J gave up 4 bases; unmatched junction bases: 5. The CDR3 runs to 15 residues. Germline values: CDR1 SGHVS, CDR2 FNYEAQ. The CDR3: CASSHGTGSTGELFF. CDR3 sequence (DNA): TGTGCCAGCAGCCACGGGACAGGGAGCACCGGGGAGCTGTTTTTT.

The CDR3 spells CASSPMGSNSPLHF. CDR3 bases: TGTGCCAGCAGCCCGATGGGGAGTAATTCACCCCTCCACTTT. This rearrangement joins TRBV7-9 to TRBJ1-6; D is unresolved. Germline V lookup: CDR1 SEHNR, CDR2 FQNEAQ (reference sequence). Trimming cost V 5 bases and J 6 bases, with 11 bases left between them. The CDR3 has 14 amino acids.

This clonotype has at least ten counts. The chain uses TRBV5-5 and TRBJ1-2; possibly TRBD1 for D (5 bases). The germline CDR1 and CDR2 sequences are SGHKS and YYEKEE (reference sequence). CDR3 size: 16 residues. Trimming left V 3 bases short and J 0 bases short, with 15 bases between. The CDR3 bases are TGTGCCAGCAGCTGGGACCGAAACCCTTCTAACTATGGCTACACCTTC. This translates into CASSWDRNPSNYGYTF.

The CDR3 DNA is TGCGCCAGCAGCCACACAGGGGGTCCCTACGAGCAGTACTTC. Translating gives CASSHTGGPYEQYF. The chain couples TRBV4-1 to TRBJ2-7, with 8 bases aligning to TRBD1. Trimming removed 3 bases from V and 2 bases from J; junction bases left unmatched: 3. The CDR3 contains 14 residues. CDR1 MGHRA and CDR2 YSYEKL come from the germline V gene.

J is TRBJ1-2 and V is TRBV10-1; 9 bases are a match to TRBD1. This CDR3 is built from 15 residues. Looked up from germline, CDR1 is WNHNN and CDR2 is SYGVQD (reference sequence). V was pared by 4 bases and J by 4 bases, with 7 bases of the junction left unmatched. The CDR3: CASSVRDRALYGYTF. Here the CDR3 DNA reads TGCGCCAGCAGTGTTCGGGACAGGGCGCTCTATGGCTACACCTTC.

Only a few counts were recorded for this clonotype. The rearrangement joins TRBV28 to TRBJ1-6; D is ambiguous. Trimming pared 4 bases from V and 9 bases from J, leaving 16 bases between. This CDR3 has 15 amino acids. CDR1 and CDR2 from the germline V gene are MDHEN and SYDVKM. The CDR3: CASSYNPRSGSPLHF. DNA for the CDR3: TGTGCCAGCAGTTACAACCCCCGCAGCGGTTCACCCCTCCACTTT.

This clonotype was counted many times. V gene TRBV10-3 combines with J gene TRBJ2-5, with 8 bases matching TRBD2. V dropped 2 bases and J dropped 2; count of bases not matched to a gene: 16. The germline V gene has CDR1 ENHRY and CDR2 SYGVKD. This CDR3 is 19 amino acids long. The CDR3 is CAISEALGIRGGGQETQYF. Written as DNA, the CDR3 is TGTGCCATCAGTGAGGCTTTGGGGATACGGGGGGGTGGACAAGAGACCCAGTACTTC.

This clonotype has just a few counts. The rearrangement links TRBV5-1 to TRBJ2-3, with 8 bases identical to TRBD2. Germline V CDR1 and CDR2: SGHRS, YFSETQ. V lost 4 bases to trimming and J lost 6 bases; unmatched junction nucleotides: 4. The CDR3 length is 13 residues. CDR3: CASSSPSGDTQYF. The CDR3 DNA is TGCGCCAGCAGCAGCCCTAGCGGGGATACGCAGTATTTT.

This clonotype was detected a few times. The chain carries TRBV7-2 and TRBJ1-5; 10 nucleotides agree with TRBD1. V was clipped by 0 bases and J by 3 bases; unmatched bases: 2. There are 16 residues in the CDR3. The germline V gene encodes CDR1 SGHTA and CDR2 FQGNSA. The CDR3 nucleotides are TGTGCCAGCAGCTTAGCGGGACAGGGGAACAATCAGCCCCAGCATTTT. Protein: CASSLAGQGNNQPQHF.

This chain connects TRBV20-1 to TRBJ1-5; unclear D gene. The CDR3 contains 13 residues. With 0 bases removed from V and 16 bases from J, the gap between germline ends came to 19 bases. Germline CDR1 reads DFQATT; CDR2 reads SNEGSKA (reference sequence). CDR3 DNA sequence: TGCAGTGCTAGAGATTCCGTAAACACGGAACAACATTTT. Amino acids: CSARDSVNTEQHF.

The chain combines TRBV6-2 or TRBV6-3 with TRBJ2-7; the match to TRBD1 covers 10 bases. The germline CDR1 and CDR2 sequences are MNHEY and SVGEGT. J gave up 2 bases and V 6 bases, and 4 bases lay outside the gene matches. The CDR3 covers 14 residues. The CDR3 DNA reads TGTGCCAGCAGGCTGACAGGGGGCCCCTACGAGCAGTACTTC. Its protein is CASRLTGGPYEQYF.

The rearrangement uses TRBV9 and TRBJ2-7; either TRBD1 or TRBD2 may supply D (5 bases each). Germline-derived CDR1 and CDR2 are SGDLS and YYNGEE. This CDR3 comprises 17 residues. Trimming took 4 bases from V and 1 from J, leaving 21 bases between them. CDR3 DNA sequence: TGTGCCAGCAGCCTTGGAACCGGGGCAGAGTTATCCTACGAGCAGTACTTC. This gives the protein CASSLGTGAELSYEQYF.

V gene TRBV7-6 combines with J gene TRBJ2-4; 14 bases are a match to TRBD2. Trimming cost V 5 bases and J 5 bases; bases outside gene matches: 11. Germline CDR1 SGHVS, CDR2 FNYEAQ. The CDR3 runs 18 residues. The CDR3, as DNA: TGTGCCAGCAGCCGACTAGCGGGAGGGGGGGGTACGGAAAACATTCAGTACTTC. Protein product: CASSRLAGGGGTENIQYF. Filled out from reference TRBV7-6 and TRBJ2-4, the complete variable domain reads GAGVSQSPRYKVTKRGQDVALRCDPISGHVSLYWYRQALGQGPEFLTYFNYEAQQDKSGLPNDRFSAERPEGSISTLTIQRTEQRDSAMYRCASSRLAGGGGTENIQYFGAGTRLSVL.

This clonotype has more than one count but fewer than ten. V and J are TRBV6-1 and TRBJ2-2; 7 nucleotides line up with TRBD1. CDR1 is MNHNS and CDR2 is SASEGT in the germline V gene. The CDR3 is 14 amino acids. V shed 7 bases, J shed 7 bases, and the junction held 9 bases outside the gene matches. CDR3 bases: TGTGCCAGCACCTTACAGGGGTGGAACGGGGAGCTGTTTTTT. Protein sequence: CASTLQGWNGELFF.

The chain recombines TRBV7-2 with TRBJ1-2, with D perhaps matching TRBD1 (6 bases). Germline CDR1 and CDR2: SGHTA and FQGNSA. The CDR3 has 15 residues. V lost 5 bases and J 2 bases, leaving 15 bases between the germline ends. CDR3 in DNA: TGTGCCAGCAGCATATCCGGGACAACAAACTATGGCTACACCTTC. Residues: CASSISGTTNYGYTF.

The chain employs TRBV11-3 and TRBJ2-5; the D is unclear. The germline V gene has CDR1 SGHNT and CDR2 YENEEA. This CDR3 is 14 amino acids long. Trimming removed 2 bases at V and 4 bases at J, with 11 bases between. The chain's CDR3 is CASSLYSDPETQYF. The CDR3 region has the DNA TGTGCCAGCAGCTTATATTCTGATCCAGAGACCCAGTACTTC.

This clonotype was seen ten or more times. V usage is TRBV6-2 or TRBV6-3 and J usage is TRBJ2-7; D may be TRBD1 (5 bases). V was clipped by 2 bases and J by 2 bases, with 7 bases between them. In germline, CDR1 is MNHEY, CDR2 SVGEGT. The CDR3 runs 13 residues. Written as DNA, the CDR3 is TGTGCCAGCAGTTACCAGACAGCCTACGAGCAGTACTTC. Translated, it gives CASSYQTAYEQYF.

V and J are TRBV7-8 and TRBJ1-1; D remains ambiguous. This CDR3 has 13 residues. Germline V lookup: CDR1 SGHVS, CDR2 FQNEAQ. Trimming pared 2 bases from V and 4 bases from J, leaving 8 bases between. CDR3 nucleotides: TGTGCCAGCAGCTTAATGCTGGCCACTGAAGCTTTCTTT. Protein product: CASSLMLATEAFF.

V gene TRBV7-2 combines with J gene TRBJ1-1; possible D gene TRBD1, 6 bases. Germline-derived CDR1 and CDR2 are SGHTA and FQGNSA. The V end was cut by 5 bases, the J end by 6 bases, with 10 bases between. The CDR3 is made up of 12 amino acids. The CDR3 protein is CASSPRQAEAFF. The CDR3 DNA sequence: TGTGCCAGCAGCCCCCGACAGGCTGAAGCTTTCTTT.